The present entry profiles one T cell receptor (beta chain) with its context. A single record per CDR3 protein comes from TCRdb applying MiXCR to the RT-PCR reads. The profile shows 900,000 to 1,000,000 distinct CDR3 sequences, roughly 18% of them singletons. These data come from a study of patients and donors after allogeneic stem cell transplantation. V gave up 2 bases and J gave up 3 bases, with 14 bases separating them. This CDR3 spans 15 amino acids. Germline CDR1 and CDR2: SGHTA and FQGNSA. This TCR came from a human donor who was either an allogeneic HSCT recipient or a stem cell or donor lymphocyte infusion donor (not recorded which). It is not recorded whose cells these are; they may come from a transplant donor. The chain couples TRBV7-2 to TRBJ2-7, with TRBD2 as a possible D gene (5 bases). What was sequenced was blood, either unsorted or a sorted T cell fraction (not recorded which). The CDR3 DNA follows: TGTGCCAGCAGCTTACGAGGGTTCCAGCTCTACGAGCAGTACTTC. This encodes CASSLRGFQLYEQYF. The variable domain in full, completed from reference TRBV7-2 and TRBJ2-7, reads GAGVSQSPSNKVTEKGKDVELRCDPISGHTALYWYRQSLGQGLEFLIYFQGNSAPDKSGLPSDRFSAERTGGSVSTLTIQRTQQEDSAVYLCASSLRGFQLYEQYFGPGTRLTVT.